This T cell receptor beta chain was documented in a study of cytomegalovirus exposure and HLA in healthy donors. Both 60 Vbeta primers and 13 Jbeta primers went into the PCR. The table came from immunoSEQ multiplex PCR; TCRdb's copy has only in-frame clones and leaves some out. Seen here are some 190,000 clones, approximately 75% observed once, and the top ten hold approximately 4.8%. The V segment lost 6 bases and the J segment 10 bases; nucleotides outside the gene matches: 11. In germline, CDR1 is SQVTM, CDR2 ANQGSEA. The CDR3 has 14 residues. General study results and limits: As confirmed in vitro, a few CMV-associated chains were specific for CMV antigens. Immune exposure information available was restricted to CMV serostatus.

Details on this clone: Its antigen remains unknown.

This receptor was taken from a man aged 25-45 years in good health and CMV-seropositive. Material: PBMCs. V is TRBV29-1 and J is TRBJ2-1; 11 nucleotides match TRBD2. CDR3 nucleotide sequence: TGCAGCGTGAAGGGACTAGCGGATTATATAGAGCAGTTCTTC. Translated: CSVKGLADYIEQFF.